The 7 T cell receptor beta chains below all came from one sample that was sequenced in a study of blood T cell repertoires in COVID-19. Generated by immunoSEQ multiplex PCR, the TCRdb table keeps only in-frame clones and is missing some. The sample gives approximately 500,000 clones, 85% to 90% of which show up once; 7.5% to 9.5% is in the top ten. Specimen: peripheral blood. The source is a woman in her fifties or sixties with COVID-19, enrolled during active disease.

J is TRBJ1-6 and V is TRBV2, with a weak D call TRBD1 (5 bases). V dropped 5 bases and J dropped 6 bases, with 11 bases sitting between them. The CDR3 is made up of 14 amino acids. Germline V gives CDR1 SNHLY, CDR2 FYNNEI. CDR3 DNA: TGTGCCAGCAGTCCGACAGAGACTAATTCACCCCTCCACTTT. It yields the protein CASSPTETNSPLHF.

This chain joins TRBV11-2 and TRBJ2-5, with 7 nucleotides matching TRBD2. This CDR3 is built from 16 residues. Germline lookup yields CDR1 SGHAT and CDR2 FQNNGV. Unmatched junction bases numbered 15, after V lost 2 bases and J lost 9 bases. The CDR3 loop is CASSLFYGGTTQPQYF. The CDR3 DNA reads TGTGCCAGCAGCTTATTTTACGGGGGGACCACCCAGCCCCAGTACTTC.

This sequence joins TRBV19 and TRBJ1-1, with D maybe TRBD1 (6 bases). The CDR3 is made up of 16 amino acids. Between the trimmed V and J ends, which lost 3 bases and 1 base, there was a span of 15 bases. In germline, CDR1 is LNHDA, CDR2 SQIVND (reference sequence). The CDR3 bases are TGTGCCAGTAGTATTCTCCTGGGGGCGAGGAACACTGAAGCTTTCTTT. Translation gives CASSILLGARNTEAFF.

The table lists this clone with a count of one. CDR3 coding DNA: TGCGCCAGCAGTCAATCGCAGGACAGGGAACGGTATGCACCCCTCCACTTT. This encodes CASSQSQDRERYAPLHF. The chain joins TRBV23-1 to TRBJ1-6; TRBD1 agrees at 8 bases. TRBV23-1 carries the ORF label, with uncertain function. Germline trimming cut 0 bases from V and 11 bases from J; bases unmatched to any gene: 12. The CDR3 length is 17 residues.

The chain combines TRBV6-5 with TRBJ1-3, with D tentatively TRBD1 (6 bases). The V end was cut by 6 bases, the J end by 4 bases, with 13 bases between. Germline V gene lookup returns CDR1 MNHEY and CDR2 SVGAGI. This CDR3 spans 14 amino acids. The CDR3 loop is CASRLSGVGNTIYF. DNA of the CDR3: TGTGCCAGCAGGTTATCAGGGGTCGGAAACACCATATATTTT.

J is TRBJ2-5 and V is TRBV29-1; D might be TRBD2 (5 bases). The CDR3 has 19 amino acids. Germline V gene data show CDR1 as SQVTM and CDR2 as ANQGSEA. V dropped 0 bases and J dropped 5 bases, with 28 bases sitting between them. Written as DNA, the CDR3 is TGCAGCGTTGAAGATTGGCCGAGACTTGAGAGGGAATCTCGGGAGACCCAGTACTTC. Translation gives CSVEDWPRLERESRETQYF.

V is TRBV5-1 and J is TRBJ2-7; TRBD1 agrees at 7 bases. CDR1 is SGHRS, CDR2 YFSETQ, per germline. J lost 4 bases, V lost 0 bases, and 7 bases had no gene match. The CDR3 totals 15 residues. CDR3 nucleotides: TGCGCCAGCAGCTTGGAAAAGGGGGCTCGATACGAGCAGTACTTC. Translating it yields CASSLEKGARYEQYF.